This T cell receptor beta chain originates from a study of CD8 T cells in ankylosing spondylitis. Notes on the study in general: There was reportedly significant enrichment of clones that were disease-linked in matched ankylosing spondylitis synovial fluid.

Each CDR3 protein is one row after TCRdb ran MiXCR on the 5' RACE reads. The sample carries approximately 220,000 distinct CDR3 sequences, about 10% recorded once. The CDR3 is 15 residues long. Deletions cut 6 bases from V and 1 base from J, with 19 bases between. Germline CDR1 and CDR2: DFQATT and SNEGSKA (reference sequence). This clonotype was recorded a few times. Antigen: not known. The rearrangement joins TRBV20-1 to TRBJ2-7, with a possible D match to TRBD1 (5 bases). Source material: blood, either unsorted or a sorted T cell fraction (not recorded which). The TCR comes from a male donor with ankylosing spondylitis or in good health (not recorded which). The CDR3 reads CSARRPGPASYEQYF. CDR3 nucleotide sequence: TGCAGTGCCCGTCGGCCAGGGCCCGCATCCTACGAGCAGTACTTC.